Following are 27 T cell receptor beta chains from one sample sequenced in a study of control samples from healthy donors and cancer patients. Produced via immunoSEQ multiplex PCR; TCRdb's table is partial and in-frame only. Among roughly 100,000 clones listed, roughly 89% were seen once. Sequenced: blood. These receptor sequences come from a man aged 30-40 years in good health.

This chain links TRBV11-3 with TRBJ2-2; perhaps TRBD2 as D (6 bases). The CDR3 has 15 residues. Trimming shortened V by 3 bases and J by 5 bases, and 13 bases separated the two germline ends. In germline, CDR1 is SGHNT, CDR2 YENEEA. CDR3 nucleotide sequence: TGTGCCAGCAGCTTCGTATCGGGAGATACCGGGGAGCTGTTTTTT. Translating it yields CASSFVSGDTGELFF. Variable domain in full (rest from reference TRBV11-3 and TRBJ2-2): EAGVVQSPRYKIIEKKQPVAFWCNPISGHNTLYWYLQNLGQGPELLIRYENEEAVDDSQLPKDRFSAERLKGVDSTLKIQPAELGDSAVYLCASSFVSGDTGELFFGEGSRLTVL.

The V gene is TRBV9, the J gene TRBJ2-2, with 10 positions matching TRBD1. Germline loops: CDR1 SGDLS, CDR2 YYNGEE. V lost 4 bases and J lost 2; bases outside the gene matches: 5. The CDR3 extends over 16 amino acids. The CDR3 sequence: CASSPRTGGNTGELFF. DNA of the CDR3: TGTGCCAGCAGCCCCCGGACAGGGGGTAACACCGGGGAGCTGTTTTTT.

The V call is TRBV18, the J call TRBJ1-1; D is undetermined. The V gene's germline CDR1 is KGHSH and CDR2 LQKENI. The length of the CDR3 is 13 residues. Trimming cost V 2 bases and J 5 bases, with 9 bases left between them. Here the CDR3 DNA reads TGTGCCAGCTCACCAATGGGAGTAACTGAAGCTTTCTTT. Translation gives CASSPMGVTEAFF.

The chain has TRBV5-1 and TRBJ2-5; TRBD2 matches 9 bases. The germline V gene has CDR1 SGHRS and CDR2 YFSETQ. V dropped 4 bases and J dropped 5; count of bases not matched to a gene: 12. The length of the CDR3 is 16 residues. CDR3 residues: CASSPVPGGGVETQYF. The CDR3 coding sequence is TGCGCCAGCAGCCCCGTCCCGGGCGGGGGGGTTGAGACCCAGTACTTC.

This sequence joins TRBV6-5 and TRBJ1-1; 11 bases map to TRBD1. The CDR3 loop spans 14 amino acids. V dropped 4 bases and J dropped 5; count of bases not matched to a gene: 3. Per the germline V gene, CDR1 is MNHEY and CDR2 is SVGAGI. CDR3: CASSSGTGGTEAFF. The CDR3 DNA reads TGTGCCAGCAGTTCCGGGACAGGGGGTACTGAAGCTTTCTTT.

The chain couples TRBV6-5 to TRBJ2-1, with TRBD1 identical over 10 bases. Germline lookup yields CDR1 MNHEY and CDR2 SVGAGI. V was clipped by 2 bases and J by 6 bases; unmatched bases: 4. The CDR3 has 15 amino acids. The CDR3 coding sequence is TGTGCCAGCAGTTACCGACAGGGGGCACCCAATGAGCAGTTCTTC. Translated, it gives CASSYRQGAPNEQFF.

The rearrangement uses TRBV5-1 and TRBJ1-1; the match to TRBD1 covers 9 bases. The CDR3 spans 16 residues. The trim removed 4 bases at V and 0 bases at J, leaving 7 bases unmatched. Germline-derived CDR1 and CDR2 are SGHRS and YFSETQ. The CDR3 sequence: CASSPGTGPMNTEAFF. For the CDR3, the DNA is TGCGCCAGCAGCCCTGGGACAGGGCCTATGAACACTGAAGCTTTCTTT.

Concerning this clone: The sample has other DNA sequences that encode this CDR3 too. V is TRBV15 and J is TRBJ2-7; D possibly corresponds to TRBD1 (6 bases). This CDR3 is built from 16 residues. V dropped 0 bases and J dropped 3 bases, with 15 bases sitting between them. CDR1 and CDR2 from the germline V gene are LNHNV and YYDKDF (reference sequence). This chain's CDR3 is CATSREGVGAGYEQYF. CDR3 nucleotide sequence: TGTGCCACCAGCAGAGAAGGGGTGGGGGCCGGCTACGAGCAGTACTTC.

CDR3 amino acids: CASSQGVGPQYF. DNA for the CDR3: TGTGCCAGCAGCCAGGGGGTAGGGCCCCAGTACTTC. The V gene is TRBV3-1 (or the pseudogene TRBV3-2), the J gene TRBJ2-5; D could derive from TRBD1 or TRBD2 (5 bases each). V was cut by 3 bases and J by 9 bases, with 11 bases left in between. Germline V lookup: CDR1 LGHDT, CDR2 YNNKEL (reference sequence). The CDR3 has 12 amino acids.

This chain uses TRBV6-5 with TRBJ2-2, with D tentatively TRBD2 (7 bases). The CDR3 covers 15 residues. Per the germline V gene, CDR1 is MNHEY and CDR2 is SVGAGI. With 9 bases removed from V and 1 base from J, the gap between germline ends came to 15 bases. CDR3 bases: TGTGCCAGTCCTCGCGGGGGCTTGAACACCGGGGAGCTGTTTTTT. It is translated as CASPRGGLNTGELFF.

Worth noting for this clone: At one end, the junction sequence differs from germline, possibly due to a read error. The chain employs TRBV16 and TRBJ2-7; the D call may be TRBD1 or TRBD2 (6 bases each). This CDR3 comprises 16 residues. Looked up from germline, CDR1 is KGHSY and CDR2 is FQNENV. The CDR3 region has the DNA TGTACCAGCAGCCAATTCACCGGGGGCAGTTCCTACGAGCAGTACTTC. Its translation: CTSSQFTGGSSYEQYF.

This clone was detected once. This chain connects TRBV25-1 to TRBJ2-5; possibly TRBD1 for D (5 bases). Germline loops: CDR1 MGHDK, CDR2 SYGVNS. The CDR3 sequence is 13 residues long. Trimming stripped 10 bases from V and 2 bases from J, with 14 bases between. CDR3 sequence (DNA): TGTGCCACCAGCCCCAGGGCGCAAGAGACCCAGTACTTC. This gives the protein CATSPRAQETQYF.

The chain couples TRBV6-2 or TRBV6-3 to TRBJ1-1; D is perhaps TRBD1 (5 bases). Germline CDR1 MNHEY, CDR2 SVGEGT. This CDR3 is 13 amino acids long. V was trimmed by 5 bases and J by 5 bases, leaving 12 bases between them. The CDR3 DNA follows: TGTGCCAGCAGTGTAACTAGGGGTACTGAAGCTTTCTTT. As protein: CASSVTRGTEAFF.

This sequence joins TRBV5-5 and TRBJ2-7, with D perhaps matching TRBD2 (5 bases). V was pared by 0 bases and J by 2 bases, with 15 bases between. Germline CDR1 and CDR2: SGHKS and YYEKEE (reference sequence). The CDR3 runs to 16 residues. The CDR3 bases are TGTGCCAGCAGCTTGGCGCTCGGGATTCTTACCTACGAGCAGTACTTC. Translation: CASSLALGILTYEQYF.

In DNA, the CDR3 is TGTGCCAGCAGCGCCCAACTGGGGGACCGAAGGGACACCATATATTTT. Translated: CASSAQLGDRRDTIYF. The chain recombines TRBV9 with TRBJ1-3, with D possibly being TRBD1 (5 bases). The V and J ends lost 3 bases and 8 bases respectively, with 21 bases between them. Germline V lookup: CDR1 SGDLS, CDR2 YYNGEE. CDR3 length: 16 residues. Full variable domain (remainder filled in from reference TRBV9 and TRBJ1-3): DSGVTQTPKHLITATGQRVTLRCSPRSGDLSVYWYQQSLDQGLQFLIQYYNGEERAKGNILERFSAQQFPDLHSELNLSSLELGDSALYFCASSAQLGDRRDTIYFGEGSWLTVV.

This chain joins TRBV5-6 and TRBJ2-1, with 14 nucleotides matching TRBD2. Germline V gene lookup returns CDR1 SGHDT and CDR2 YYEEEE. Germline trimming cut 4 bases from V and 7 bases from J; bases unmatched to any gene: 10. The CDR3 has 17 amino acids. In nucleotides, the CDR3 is TGTGCCAGCAGCCTTATGACTAGCGGGGGGGCCAGAAATGAGCAGTTCTTC. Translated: CASSLMTSGGARNEQFF.

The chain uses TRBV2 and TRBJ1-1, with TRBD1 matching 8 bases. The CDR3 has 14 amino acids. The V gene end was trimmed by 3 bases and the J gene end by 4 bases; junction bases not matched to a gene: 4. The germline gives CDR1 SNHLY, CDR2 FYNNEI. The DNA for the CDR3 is TGTGCCAGCAGTGACCGGACAGGGTTCACTGAAGCTTTCTTT. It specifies CASSDRTGFTEAFF. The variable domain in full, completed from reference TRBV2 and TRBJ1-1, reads EPEVTQTPSHQVTQMGQEVILRCVPISNHLYFYWYRQILGQKVEFLVSFYNNEISEKSEIFDDQFSVERPDGSNFTLKIRSTKLEDSAMYFCASSDRTGFTEAFFGQGTRLTVV.

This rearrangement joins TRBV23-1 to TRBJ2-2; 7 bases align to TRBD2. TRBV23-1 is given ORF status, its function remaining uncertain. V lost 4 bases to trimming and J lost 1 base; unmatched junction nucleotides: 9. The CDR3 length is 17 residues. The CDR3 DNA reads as TGCGCCAGCAGTCCTAGTGGGGAGGGGATGAACACCGGGGAGCTGTTTTTT. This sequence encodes CASSPSGEGMNTGELFF.

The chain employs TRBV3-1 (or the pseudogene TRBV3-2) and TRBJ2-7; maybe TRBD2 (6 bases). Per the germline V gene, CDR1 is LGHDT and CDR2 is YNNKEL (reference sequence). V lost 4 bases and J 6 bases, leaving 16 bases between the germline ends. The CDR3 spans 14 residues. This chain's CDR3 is CASSRREVGGEQYF. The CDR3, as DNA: TGTGCCAGCAGCCGCAGGGAAGTGGGGGGCGAGCAGTACTTC.

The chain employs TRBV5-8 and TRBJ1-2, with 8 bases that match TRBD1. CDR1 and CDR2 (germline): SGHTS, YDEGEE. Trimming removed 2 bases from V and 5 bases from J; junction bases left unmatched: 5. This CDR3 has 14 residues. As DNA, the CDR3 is TGTGCCAGCAGCTTCCGGACAGGGCTTTATGGCTACACCTTC. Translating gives CASSFRTGLYGYTF.

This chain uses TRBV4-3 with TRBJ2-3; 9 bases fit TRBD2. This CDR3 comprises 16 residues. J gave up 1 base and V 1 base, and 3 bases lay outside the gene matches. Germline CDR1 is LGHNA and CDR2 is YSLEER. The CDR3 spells CASSQAASGGTDTQYF. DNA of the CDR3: TGCGCCAGCAGCCAAGCCGCTAGCGGGGGCACAGATACGCAGTATTTT.

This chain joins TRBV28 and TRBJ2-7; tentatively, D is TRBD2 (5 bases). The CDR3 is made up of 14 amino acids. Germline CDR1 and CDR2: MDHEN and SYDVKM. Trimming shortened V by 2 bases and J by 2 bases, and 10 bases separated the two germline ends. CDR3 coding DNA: TGTGCCAGCAGTTTACGTGACGGGGCCTACGAGCAGTACTTC. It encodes CASSLRDGAYEQYF. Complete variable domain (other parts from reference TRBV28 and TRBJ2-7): DVKVTQSSRYLVKRTGEKVFLECVQDMDHENMFWYRQDPGLGLRLIYFSYDVKMKEKGDIPEGYSVSREKKERFSLILESASTNQTSMYLCASSLRDGAYEQYFGPGTRLTVT.

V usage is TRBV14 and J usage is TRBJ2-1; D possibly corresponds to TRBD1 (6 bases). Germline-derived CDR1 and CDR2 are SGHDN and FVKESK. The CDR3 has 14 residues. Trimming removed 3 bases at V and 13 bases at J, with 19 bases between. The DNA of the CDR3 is TGTGCCAGCAGCCATCTCCGGGACACTCCCTTACAGTTCTTC. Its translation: CASSHLRDTPLQFF. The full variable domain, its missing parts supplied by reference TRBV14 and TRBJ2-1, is EAGVTQFPSHSVIEKGQTVTLRCDPISGHDNLYWYRRVMGKEIKFLLHFVKESKQDESGMPNNRFLAERTGGTYSTLKVQPAELEDSGVYFCASSHLRDTPLQFFGPGTRLTVL.

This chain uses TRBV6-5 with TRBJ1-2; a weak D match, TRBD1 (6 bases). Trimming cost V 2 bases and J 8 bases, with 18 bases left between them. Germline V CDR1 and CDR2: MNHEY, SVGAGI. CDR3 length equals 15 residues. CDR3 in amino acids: CASSYRGPVVRGYTF. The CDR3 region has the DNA TGTGCCAGCAGTTACCGGGGGCCGGTCGTCAGGGGCTACACCTTC.

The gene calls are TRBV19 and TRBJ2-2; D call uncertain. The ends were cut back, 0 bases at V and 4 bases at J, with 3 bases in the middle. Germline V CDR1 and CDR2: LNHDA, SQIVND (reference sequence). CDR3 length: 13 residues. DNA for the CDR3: TGTGCCAGTAGTATAGACGGCACCGGGGAGCTGTTTTTT. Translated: CASSIDGTGELFF.

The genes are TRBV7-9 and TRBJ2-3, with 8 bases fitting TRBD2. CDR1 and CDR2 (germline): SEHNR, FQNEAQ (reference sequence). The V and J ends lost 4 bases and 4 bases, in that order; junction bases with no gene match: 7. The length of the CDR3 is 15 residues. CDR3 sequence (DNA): TGTGCCAGCAGCTCCGGGGGGGCGGGCGCAGATACGCAGTATTTT. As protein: CASSSGGAGADTQYF.

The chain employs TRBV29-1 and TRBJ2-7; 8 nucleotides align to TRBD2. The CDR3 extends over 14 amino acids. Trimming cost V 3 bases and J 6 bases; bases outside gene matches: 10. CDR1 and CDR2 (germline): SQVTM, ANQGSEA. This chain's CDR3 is CSVDGTGTRTEQYF. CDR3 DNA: TGCAGCGTTGACGGAACCGGGACTAGGACCGAGCAGTACTTC.